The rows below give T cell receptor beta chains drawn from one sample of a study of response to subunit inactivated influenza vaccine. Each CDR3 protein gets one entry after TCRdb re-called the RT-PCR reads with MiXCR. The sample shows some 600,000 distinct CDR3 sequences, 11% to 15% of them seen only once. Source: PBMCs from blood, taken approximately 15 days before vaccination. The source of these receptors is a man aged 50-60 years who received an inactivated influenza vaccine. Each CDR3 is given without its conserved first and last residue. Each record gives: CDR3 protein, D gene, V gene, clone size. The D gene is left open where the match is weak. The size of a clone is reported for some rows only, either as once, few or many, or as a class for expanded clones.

CDR3aa: ASSPTGTGYEQY; d_gene: TRBD1; v_gene: TRBV3-1; abundance: many
CDR3aa: ASTIMNTEAF; d_gene: -; v_gene: TRBV28; abundance: few
CDR3aa: ASSIRAGGVEQY; d_gene: TRBD1; v_gene: TRBV19; abundance: -
CDR3aa: ASSQGGTSGASSYNEQF; d_gene: TRBD2; v_gene: TRBV4-1; abundance: few
CDR3aa: ASGSSSGGELF; d_gene: TRBD2; v_gene: TRBV12-3/TRBV12-4; abundance: many
CDR3aa: ASSYSAARSSGNTIY; d_gene: -; v_gene: TRBV6-5; abundance: few
CDR3aa: SARGTGTNNQPQH; d_gene: -; v_gene: TRBV20-1; abundance: -
CDR3aa: ASSLVQPVRETQY; d_gene: -; v_gene: TRBV5-1; abundance: -
CDR3aa: ASSYPLADSSYEQY; d_gene: TRBD2; v_gene: TRBV6-2/TRBV6-3; abundance: many
CDR3aa: ASSNSGRANEQF; d_gene: TRBD2; v_gene: TRBV7-9; abundance: -
CDR3aa: ASSSTPGTVNTGELF; d_gene: TRBD1; v_gene: TRBV27; abundance: few
CDR3aa: ASTFEETQY; d_gene: -; v_gene: TRBV2; abundance: few
CDR3aa: SATRREAVETQY; d_gene: -; v_gene: TRBV20-1; abundance: few
CDR3aa: ASSKGLAGAADTQY; d_gene: TRBD2; v_gene: TRBV7-2; abundance: few
CDR3aa: SARTGTTSAEQY; d_gene: -; v_gene: TRBV20-1; abundance: few
CDR3aa: AGGQGGDNEQF; d_gene: TRBD1; v_gene: TRBV7-3; abundance: -
CDR3aa: ASTPDRGAYNEQF; d_gene: TRBD1; v_gene: TRBV6-1; abundance: few
CDR3aa: ASSSPAGVRYEQY; d_gene: TRBD2; v_gene: TRBV6-2/TRBV6-3; abundance: -
CDR3aa: AWSRMEGSGEQY; d_gene: -; v_gene: TRBV30; abundance: -
CDR3aa: SAGIGGRSEQY; d_gene: TRBD2; v_gene: TRBV29-1; abundance: few
CDR3aa: ASSSLAERRYEQY; d_gene: -; v_gene: TRBV6-1; abundance: few
CDR3aa: SAREATSIYEQY; d_gene: TRBD2; v_gene: TRBV20-1; abundance: -
CDR3aa: SVGRGGFYEQY; d_gene: -; v_gene: TRBV29-1; abundance: -
CDR3aa: ASSSDSPGTGELF; d_gene: -; v_gene: TRBV7-7; abundance: -
CDR3aa: ASSPGWGQQY; d_gene: -; v_gene: TRBV6-5; abundance: -
CDR3aa: ASTLAGAAYEQY; d_gene: TRBD2; v_gene: TRBV28; abundance: -
CDR3aa: ASSISGQGASPLH; d_gene: -; v_gene: TRBV19; abundance: few
CDR3aa: ASSIGYSEAEAF; d_gene: -; v_gene: TRBV19; abundance: once
CDR3aa: ASSFLGTDSYEQY; d_gene: -; v_gene: TRBV5-6; abundance: -
CDR3aa: ASSFLRGARELF; d_gene: -; v_gene: TRBV11-3; abundance: once
CDR3aa: ASSPVVVSYEQY; d_gene: -; v_gene: TRBV7-2; abundance: few
CDR3aa: ASSLAGETQY; d_gene: -; v_gene: TRBV5-1; abundance: many
CDR3aa: ASSPGTEETQY; d_gene: -; v_gene: TRBV7-9; abundance: many
CDR3aa: ASSLSQGGGSPLH; d_gene: TRBD1; v_gene: TRBV12-3/TRBV12-4; abundance: -
CDR3aa: AISEFGSTDTQY; d_gene: -; v_gene: TRBV10-3; abundance: few